Presented here are 21 T cell receptor beta chains from one specimen sequenced in a study of TIL therapy for anti-PD-1-resistant metastatic lung cancer. Indicated time point: pre-treatment sample, taken before nivolumab and TIL therapy. Sequencing used immunoSEQ v3. Clones were sequenced by immunoSEQ multiplex PCR, and TCRdb holds only the in-frame ones, with some missing. The sample has more than 45,000 clones; around 70% are singletons. The sample consisted of blood, taken at baseline. Receptor source: a person aged 25 to 79 with non-small cell lung cancer.

The chain is built from TRBV18 and TRBJ2-1; 8 bases are shared with TRBD2. CDR1 and CDR2 from the germline V gene are KGHSH and LQKENI. The junction had 3 bases not matched to a gene; V was cut back by 4 bases and J by 1 base. This CDR3 comprises 15 residues. CDR3 residues: CASSLGTSSYNEQFF. DNA of the CDR3: TGTGCCAGCTCACTCGGGACTAGTTCCTACAATGAGCAGTTCTTC.

As DNA, the CDR3 is TGTGCCAGCAGCGGACCTAACACTTATGGCTACACCTTC. This sequence encodes CASSGPNTYGYTF. The J gene is TRBJ1-2, the V gene TRBV11-3; D not certain. V lost 5 bases and J lost 5, with 12 bases in between. This CDR3 has 13 amino acids. The germline gives CDR1 SGHNT, CDR2 YENEEA.

The chain couples TRBV9 to TRBJ2-7; possibly TRBD2 for D (6 bases). CDR1 SGDLS and CDR2 YYNGEE come from the germline V gene. The CDR3 runs 16 residues. The V and J ends lost 0 bases and 0 bases respectively, with 13 bases between them. The CDR3 loop is CASSVAPSASSYEQYF. The CDR3 DNA is TGTGCCAGCAGCGTAGCCCCTAGCGCGAGCTCCTACGAGCAGTACTTC. The whole variable domain, filled in from reference TRBV9 and TRBJ2-7, reads DSGVTQTPKHLITATGQRVTLRCSPRSGDLSVYWYQQSLDQGLQFLIQYYNGEERAKGNILERFSAQQFPDLHSELNLSSLELGDSALYFCASSVAPSASSYEQYFGPGTRLTVT.

The count of this clone is one. The chain uses TRBV7-2 and TRBJ1-5, with D unresolved. Germline values: CDR1 SGHTA, CDR2 FQGNSA. The V gene lost 2 bases and the J gene lost 8 bases, with 7 bases spanning the gap. CDR3 length: 12 amino acids. The CDR3 DNA follows: TGTGCCAGCAGCTTACAGAGGGAGCCCCAGCATTTT. It codes for CASSLQREPQHF.

The chain combines TRBV19 with TRBJ1-1; tentative D call: TRBD1 (5 bases). Deletions cut 0 bases from V and 8 bases from J, with 13 bases between. Per the germline V gene, CDR1 is LNHDA and CDR2 is SQIVND (reference sequence). The CDR3 has 14 amino acids. The CDR3 DNA sequence: TGTGCCAGTAGTATAGATCTGAGGGGCCCCGAAGCTTTCTTT. Translating gives CASSIDLRGPEAFF.

This clone was seen more than once but under ten times. The chain uses TRBV12-5 and TRBJ1-5, with TRBD1 matching 7 bases. CDR1 is LGHNT, CDR2 FRNRAP, per germline. The CDR3 consists of 12 residues. Germline trimming cut 1 base from V and 9 bases from J; bases unmatched to any gene: 0. The CDR3 sequence: CASGLGQGPQHF. The CDR3, as DNA: TGTGCTAGTGGTTTGGGACAGGGGCCCCAGCATTTT.

CDR3 DNA: TGTGCCAGCTCACCTACCCGGCAGGGTGCCCGGGACGCCGGGGAGCTGTTTTTT. It yields the protein CASSPTRQGARDAGELFF. The chain is built from TRBV18 and TRBJ2-2, with D perhaps being TRBD1 or TRBD2 (5 bases each). The germline gives CDR1 KGHSH, CDR2 LQKENI. V lost 3 bases to trimming and J lost 6 bases, with 23 bases between them. The CDR3 is 18 amino acids. The variable domain in full, completed from reference TRBV18 and TRBJ2-2, reads NAGVMQNPRHLVRRRGQEARLRCSPMKGHSHVYWYRQLPEEGLKFMVYLQKENIIDESGMPKERFSAEFPKEGPSILRIQQVVRGDSAAYFCASSPTRQGARDAGELFFGEGSRLTVL.

The chain has TRBV5-1 and TRBJ2-1; tentatively, D is TRBD1 (6 bases). Germline V gene lookup returns CDR1 SGHRS and CDR2 YFSETQ. V gave up 3 bases and J gave up 0 bases, with 19 bases separating them. CDR3 size: 18 residues. The chain's CDR3 is CASSSPPGTPRSYNEQFF. The CDR3 bases are TGCGCCAGCAGCTCCCCCCCCGGGACACCTCGCTCCTACAATGAGCAGTTCTTC.

The gene calls are TRBV28 and TRBJ2-3; TRBD2 agrees at 8 bases. CDR3 size: 14 residues. Trimming cost V 4 bases and J 6 bases; bases outside gene matches: 6. CDR1 is MDHEN and CDR2 is SYDVKM in the germline V gene. The CDR3 region is CASSWTSLSDTQYF. For the CDR3, the DNA is TGTGCCAGCAGTTGGACTAGCTTATCTGATACGCAGTATTTT.

The rearrangement uses TRBV11-2 and TRBJ1-5; D perhaps matches TRBD1 (5 bases). Germline CDR1 SGHAT, CDR2 FQNNGV. The CDR3 covers 15 residues. V was cut by 1 base and J by 4 bases, with 11 bases left in between. CDR3 region: CASSLVSGGNQPQHF. In DNA form, the CDR3 reads TGTGCCAGCAGCTTAGTTAGTGGGGGAAATCAGCCCCAGCATTTT.

V and J are TRBV7-6 and TRBJ1-2, with TRBD1 matching 10 bases. This CDR3 has 15 amino acids. V was clipped by 6 bases and J by 6 bases; unmatched bases: 10. The germline gives CDR1 SGHVS, CDR2 FNYEAQ. For the CDR3, the DNA is TGTGCCAGCAGGCCTCAATGGGGGACAGGGGATGGCTACACCTTC. Translation gives CASRPQWGTGDGYTF.

The gene calls are TRBV5-5 and TRBJ2-7; D remains unclear. This CDR3 has 18 amino acids. CDR1 SGHKS and CDR2 YYEKEE come from the germline V gene (reference sequence). Trimming removed 4 bases at V and 1 base at J, with 24 bases between. CDR3 nucleotide sequence: TGTGCCAGCAGCCCTAAGACTTCCAATTTGGCCGGTTCCTACGAGCAGTACTTC. Its protein is CASSPKTSNLAGSYEQYF.

CDR3 coding DNA: TGTGCCAGCAGCTTAGCGCTAGGTGGCACTGAAGCTTTCTTT. This sequence encodes CASSLALGGTEAFF. V usage is TRBV7-2 and J usage is TRBJ1-1; D gene uncertain. Germline V gene lookup returns CDR1 SGHTA and CDR2 FQGNSA. Trimming pared 0 bases from V and 4 bases from J, leaving 9 bases between. CDR3 length: 14 residues.

This chain joins TRBV4-1 and TRBJ2-5; a weak D match, TRBD2 (6 bases). The germline V and J ends were trimmed by 0 bases and 3 bases, with 8 bases remaining between them. The germline V gene has CDR1 MGHRA and CDR2 YSYEKL. This CDR3 has 14 amino acids. The CDR3 DNA is TGCGCCAGCAGCCAAGATGGGGGGAAAGAGACCCAGTACTTC. As protein: CASSQDGGKETQYF.

This clone was detected once. The V and J genes are TRBV11-2 and TRBJ2-2; unclear D gene. Trimming removed 3 bases from V and 3 bases from J, with 8 bases in between. The CDR3 has 14 amino acids. The germline V gene has CDR1 SGHAT and CDR2 FQNNGV. CDR3 loop: CASSFESYTGELFF. The CDR3 DNA is TGTGCCAGCAGCTTCGAGAGCTACACCGGGGAGCTGTTTTTT.

This clone came up a few times. The chain recombines TRBV7-9 with TRBJ1-6; no clear D gene. Germline V gene sequence: CDR1 SEHNR, CDR2 FQNEAQ (reference sequence). CDR3 size: 14 residues. Trimming removed 0 bases from V and 8 bases from J, with 8 bases in between. In DNA form, the CDR3 reads TGTGCCAGCAGCTTAGCTGGGGTTTATTCACCCCTCCACTTT. Translating gives CASSLAGVYSPLHF.

This clone was seen a few times. The chain joins TRBV27 to TRBJ2-7; D is unclear. Trimming cost V 0 bases and J 4 bases, with 13 bases left between them. The CDR3 is 15 residues long. CDR1 is MNHEY and CDR2 is SMNVEV in the germline V gene (reference sequence). The CDR3 loop reads CASSLSGRILYEQYF. The CDR3, as DNA: TGTGCCAGCAGTTTATCGGGCAGAATCCTTTACGAGCAGTACTTC.

This clone was seen a single time. The rearrangement uses TRBV7-9 and TRBJ2-7; D not resolved. With 5 bases removed from V and 5 bases from J, the gap between germline ends came to 16 bases. CDR1 is SEHNR and CDR2 is FQNEAQ in the germline V gene (reference sequence). CDR3 length equals 14 residues. DNA for the CDR3: TGTGCCAGCAGCCCTGACATATCCCGTCACGAGCAGTACTTC. Translated: CASSPDISRHEQYF.

This chain connects TRBV28 to TRBJ1-5; the D is unclear. Germline V gives CDR1 MDHEN, CDR2 SYDVKM. The CDR3 runs 13 residues. V dropped 2 bases and J dropped 0 bases, with 2 bases sitting between them. DNA of the CDR3: TGTGCCAGCAGTTTAGATAGCAATCAGCCCCAGCATTTT. Translating it yields CASSLDSNQPQHF. Looking up the rest from reference TRBV28 and TRBJ1-5 gives the full variable domain: DVKVTQSSRYLVKRTGEKVFLECVQDMDHENMFWYRQDPGLGLRLIYFSYDVKMKEKGDIPEGYSVSREKKERFSLILESASTNQTSMYLCASSLDSNQPQHFGDGTRLSIL.

The chain has TRBV28 and TRBJ1-2, with 7 positions matching TRBD1. The CDR3 has 13 residues. V lost 2 bases to trimming and J lost 6 bases; unmatched junction nucleotides: 3. CDR1 and CDR2 (germline): MDHEN, SYDVKM. CDR3 region: CASSLQGTDGYTF. CDR3 nucleotides: TGTGCCAGCAGTTTACAAGGGACAGATGGCTACACCTTC.

The V call is TRBV11-2, the J call TRBJ2-1; D possibly corresponds to TRBD2 (5 bases). The CDR3 is made up of 13 amino acids. Germline V gene sequence: CDR1 SGHAT, CDR2 FQNNGV. Trimming left V 1 base short and J 6 bases short, with 7 bases between. Here the CDR3 reads CASSLAGSNEQFF. CDR3 coding DNA: TGTGCCAGCAGCTTAGCGGGGAGCAATGAGCAGTTCTTC.